One sample yielded the 9 T cell receptor delta chains listed below, sequenced in a study of gamma-delta chains in newborns, infants, children. TCRdb re-called clones from the reads using CATT. The sample lists 1,000 to 1,500 delta-chain clones; around 2.5% were seen once. The sample was blood. The receptors shown here come from a child in good health.

About this clone: This may stem from a read error, because a much larger clone lies one nucleotide away. The V and J genes are TRDV3 and TRDJ1, with 10 bases aligning to TRDD3. From germline, CDR1 is TVYSNPD and CDR2 GDNSRS (reference sequence). The CDR3 totals 16 residues. CDR3 DNA sequence: TGTGCCTTTAATGTTATAGGGCACTGGGGGATCGGTAAACCCATCTTT. Encoded protein: CAFNVIGHWGIGKPIF. Full variable domain (rest looked up from reference TRDV3 and TRDJ1): CDKVTQSSPDQTVASGSEVVLLCTYDTVYSNPDLFWYRIRPDYSFQFVFYGDNSRSEGADFTQGRFSVKHILTQKAFHLVISPVRTEDSATYYCAFNVIGHWGIGKPIFGKGTRVTVEP.

This clone is labeled as large. This rearrangement joins TRDV1 to TRDJ1, with 11 nucleotides matching TRDD3. The CDR3 consists of 21 residues. Germline CDR1 reads TSWWSYY; CDR2 reads QGS. Trimming removed 0 bases from V and 0 bases from J; junction bases left unmatched: 15. The CDR3 bases are TGTGCTCTTGGGGAACTCTCCGGGTACTGGGGGATAGCCTCATACACCGATAAACTCATCTTT. The encoded protein is CALGELSGYWGIASYTDKLIF.

This clone was observed a few times. Given a much more abundant clone one base away, this may be a read error. In the same sample, other DNA sequences code for this CDR3. The chain is built from TRDV2 and TRDJ1; 9 nucleotides agree with TRDD3. The CDR3 consists of 18 residues. Germline CDR1 is GEAIGNYY and CDR2 is EKD. CDR3 amino acids: CACDTCVLGEPYTDKLIF. DNA of the CDR3: TGTGCCTGTGACACCTGCGTACTGGGGGAACCGTACACTGATAAACTCATCTTT.

This clone is classed as large. With a much larger clone just one base away, this may be a read error. The chain carries TRDV2 and TRDJ1, with 9 bases that match TRDD3. From germline, CDR1 is GEAIGNYY and CDR2 EKD. Trimming removed 1 base from V and 0 bases from J; junction bases left unmatched: 11. The CDR3 has 18 amino acids. CDR3 sequence (DNA): TGTGCCTGTGACACGGCCACACTGGGGGACCGGTACACCGATAAACTCATCTTT. Translating it yields CACDTATLGDRYTDKLIF.

This clone is labeled medium-sized. J is TRDJ1 and V is TRDV1; TRDD2 matches at 9 bases. J gave up 5 bases and V 2 bases, and 21 bases lay outside the gene matches. The CDR3 is made up of 20 amino acids. The germline V gene encodes CDR1 TSWWSYY and CDR2 QGS. CDR3 DNA: TGTGCTCTTGGGGAAACCCCCCCCTTCCTACGGGGATGGGGGACTGATAAACTCATCTTT. Translating it yields CALGETPPFLRGWGTDKLIF.

This clone was seen more than once but under ten times. Being one base from a much bigger clone, this may be a read error. Distinct nucleotide sequences in the sample also encode this CDR3. V gene TRDV2 combines with J gene TRDJ1, with 9 bases aligning to TRDD3. This CDR3 spans 19 amino acids. In germline, CDR1 is GEAIGNYY, CDR2 EKD. This CDR3 reads CACDKLSTGGRHRTDKLIF. The CDR3 DNA is TGTGCCTGTGACAAGCTCTCTACTGGGGGACGGCACCGGACCGACAAACTCATCTTT.

A word on this clone: This probably arose from a read error, given a far larger clone one base away. Other DNA sequences in this specimen translate into the identical CDR3. The chain couples TRDV2 to TRDJ1, with 10 bases matching TRDD3. Trimming cost V 2 bases and J 3 bases; bases outside gene matches: 14. The length of the CDR3 is 18 residues. The V gene's germline CDR1 is GEAIGNYY and CDR2 EKD. The CDR3 nucleotides are TGTGCCTGTGACAGGCTGGGTACTGGGGGATCCTCCCCCGATAAACTCATCTTT. Protein: CACDRLGTGGSSPDKLIF.

A few counts support this clone. Only one base separates this from a far larger clonotype, so it likely reflects a read error. At the DNA level, this CDR3 is encoded by other sequences in the same sample as well. CDR3 loop: CACDTAVLGTVYTDKLIF. DNA for the CDR3: TGTGCCTGTGACACCGCGGTACTGGGGACCGTATACACCGATAAACTCATCTTT. The chain carries TRDV2 and TRDJ1; 7 bases agree with TRDD3. Per the germline V gene, CDR1 is GEAIGNYY and CDR2 is EKD. The CDR3 has 18 amino acids. The V and J ends lost 0 bases and 0 bases, in that order; junction bases with no gene match: 12.

A few counts support this clone. A much larger clone lies a single base off, so this may be a read error. Other DNA sequences in the sample encode the same CDR3. This chain uses TRDV2 with TRDJ1, with 10 bases aligning to TRDD3. The germline gives CDR1 GEAIGNYY, CDR2 EKD. The CDR3 covers 15 residues. Here the CDR3 reads CACERLGDQADKLIF. In DNA, the CDR3 is TGTGCATGTGAACGACTGGGGGATCAGGCAGATAAACTCATCTTT.